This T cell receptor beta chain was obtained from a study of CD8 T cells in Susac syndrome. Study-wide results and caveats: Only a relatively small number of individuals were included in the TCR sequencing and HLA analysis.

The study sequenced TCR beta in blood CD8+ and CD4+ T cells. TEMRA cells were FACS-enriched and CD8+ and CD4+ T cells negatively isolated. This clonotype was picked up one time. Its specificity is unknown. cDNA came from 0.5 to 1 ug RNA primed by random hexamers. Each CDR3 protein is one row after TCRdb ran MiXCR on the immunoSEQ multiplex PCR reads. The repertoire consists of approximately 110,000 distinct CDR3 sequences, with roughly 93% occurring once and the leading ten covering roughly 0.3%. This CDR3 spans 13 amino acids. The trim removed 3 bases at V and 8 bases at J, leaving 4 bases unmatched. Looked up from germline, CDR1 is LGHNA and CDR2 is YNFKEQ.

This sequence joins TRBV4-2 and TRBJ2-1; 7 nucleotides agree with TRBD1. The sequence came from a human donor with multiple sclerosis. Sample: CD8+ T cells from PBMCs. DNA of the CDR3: TGTGCCAGCAGCCATCCTGGGACAGATGAGCAGTTCTTC. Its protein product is CASSHPGTDEQFF.